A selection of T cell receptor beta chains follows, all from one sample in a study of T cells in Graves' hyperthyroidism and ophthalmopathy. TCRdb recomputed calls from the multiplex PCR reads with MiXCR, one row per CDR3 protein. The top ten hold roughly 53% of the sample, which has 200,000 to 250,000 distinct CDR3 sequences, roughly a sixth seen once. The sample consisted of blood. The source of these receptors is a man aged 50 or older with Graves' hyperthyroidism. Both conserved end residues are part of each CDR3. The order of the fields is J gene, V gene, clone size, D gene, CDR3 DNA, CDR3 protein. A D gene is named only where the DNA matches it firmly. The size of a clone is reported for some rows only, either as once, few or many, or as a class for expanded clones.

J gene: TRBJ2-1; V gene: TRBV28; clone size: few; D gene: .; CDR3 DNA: TGTGCCACTTCCACCGGAGTTTCCTACAATGAGCAGTTCTTC; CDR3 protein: CATSTGVSYNEQFF
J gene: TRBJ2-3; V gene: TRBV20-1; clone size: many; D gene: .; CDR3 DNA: TGCAGTGCTAGTAGGCAGGGGCTAGGACTGATCCGCGGAGATACGCAGTATTTT; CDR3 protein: CSASRQGLGLIRGDTQYF
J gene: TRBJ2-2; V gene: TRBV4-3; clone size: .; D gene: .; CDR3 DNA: TGCGCCAGCAGCCAAGATGGAAGGGGACAGAACACCGGGGAGCTGTTTTTT; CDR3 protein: CASSQDGRGQNTGELFF
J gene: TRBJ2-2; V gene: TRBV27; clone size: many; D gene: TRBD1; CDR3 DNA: TGTGCCAGCAGGTTGGGTACAGGGGGCTACACCGGGGAGCTGTTTTTT; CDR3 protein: CASRLGTGGYTGELFF
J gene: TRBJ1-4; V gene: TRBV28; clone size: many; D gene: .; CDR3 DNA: TGTGCCAGCAGTTCCCCTTGGGGTCCAACTAATGAAAAACTGTTTTTT; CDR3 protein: CASSSPWGPTNEKLFF
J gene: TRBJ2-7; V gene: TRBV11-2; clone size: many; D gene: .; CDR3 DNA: TGTGCCAGCAGCTTAGTGGCCTGGGAGCAGTACTTC; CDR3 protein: CASSLVAWEQYF
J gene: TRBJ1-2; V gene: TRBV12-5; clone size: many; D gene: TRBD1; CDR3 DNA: TGTGCTAGTGGTTCCGGTCAGTGGGACAGGGGGGACTCCAACTATGGCTACACCTTC; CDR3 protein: CASGSGQWDRGDSNYGYTF
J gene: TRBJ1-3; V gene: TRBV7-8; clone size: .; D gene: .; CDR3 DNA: TGTGCCAGCAGCTTAGGCACAGAGAGTGGAAACACCATATATTTT; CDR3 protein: CASSLGTESGNTIYF
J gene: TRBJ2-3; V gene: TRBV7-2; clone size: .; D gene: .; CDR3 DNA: TGTGCCAGCAGCTGGGATCCTAGCACAGATACGCAGTATTTT; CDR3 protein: CASSWDPSTDTQYF
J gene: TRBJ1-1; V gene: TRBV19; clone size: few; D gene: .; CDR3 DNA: TGTGCCAGTAGTATTGACAGGTACACTGAAGCTTTCTTT; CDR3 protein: CASSIDRYTEAFF
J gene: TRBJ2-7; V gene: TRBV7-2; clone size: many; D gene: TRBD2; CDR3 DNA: TGTGCCAGCAGCTTAGCAACTAGCGGGAGACATACGCAGTACTTC; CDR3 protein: CASSLATSGRHTQYF
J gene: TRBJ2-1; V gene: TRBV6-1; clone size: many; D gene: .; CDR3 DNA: TGTGCCAGCAGTCGGACTAACGATGAGCAGTTCTTC; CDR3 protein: CASSRTNDEQFF
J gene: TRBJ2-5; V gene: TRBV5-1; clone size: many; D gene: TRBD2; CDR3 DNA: TGCGCCAGCAGCATTAGCGGGAGTGGTGAGGAGACCCAGTACTTC; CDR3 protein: CASSISGSGEETQYF
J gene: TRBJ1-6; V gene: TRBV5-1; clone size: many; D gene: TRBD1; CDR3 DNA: TGCGCCAGCAGCTTAAGGGACAGCCATTCACCCCTCCACTTT; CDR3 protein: CASSLRDSHSPLHF
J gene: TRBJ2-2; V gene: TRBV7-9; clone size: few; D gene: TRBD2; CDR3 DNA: TGTGCCAGCAGCCCAGTAGCGGGAGGGCCCGGAGGCGGGGAGCTGTTTTTT; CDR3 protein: CASSPVAGGPGGGELFF
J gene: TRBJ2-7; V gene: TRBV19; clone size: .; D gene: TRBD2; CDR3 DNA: TGTGCCAGTAGTATACGGCTAGCGGGAGATCTTTCGCGCGAGCAGTACTTC; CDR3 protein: CASSIRLAGDLSREQYF
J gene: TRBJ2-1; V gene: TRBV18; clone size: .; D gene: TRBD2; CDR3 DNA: TGTGTCAGCTCACCAGGACTAGCGGGACCCAGCTCCTACAATGAGCAGTTCTTC; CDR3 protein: CVSSPGLAGPSSYNEQFF
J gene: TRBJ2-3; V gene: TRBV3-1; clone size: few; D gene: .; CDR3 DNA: TGTGCCAGCAGCCAAGGGACAGTTGGGGACACAGATACGCAGTATTTT; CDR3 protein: CASSQGTVGDTDTQYF
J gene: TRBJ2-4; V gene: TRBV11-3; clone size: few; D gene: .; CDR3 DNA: TGTGCCAGCAGAAAGGGCGGAAACATTCAGTACTTC; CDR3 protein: CASRKGGNIQYF
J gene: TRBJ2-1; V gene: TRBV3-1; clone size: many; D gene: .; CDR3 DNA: TGTGCCAGCAGCACTTTCCTCGCGGGTGAGCAGTTCTTC; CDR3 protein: CASSTFLAGEQFF
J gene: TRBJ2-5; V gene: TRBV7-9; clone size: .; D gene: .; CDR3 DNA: TGTGCCAGCAGCTTAGACCCCCTAGAGACCCAGTACTTC; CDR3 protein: CASSLDPLETQYF
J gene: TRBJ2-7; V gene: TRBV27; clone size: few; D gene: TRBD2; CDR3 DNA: TGTGCCAGCAGACCCCGGGGGGAGTACGAGCAGTACTTC; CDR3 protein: CASRPRGEYEQYF
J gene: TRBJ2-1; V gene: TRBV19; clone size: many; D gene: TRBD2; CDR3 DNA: TGTGCCAGTAGTTTGCAGCGGGAGGGAGTCAATGAGCAGTTCTTC; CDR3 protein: CASSLQREGVNEQFF
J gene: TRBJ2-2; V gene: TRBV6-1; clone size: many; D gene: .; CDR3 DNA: TGTGCCAGCAGCCTGGACAGCCCGAACACCGGGGAGCTGTTTTTT; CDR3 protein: CASSLDSPNTGELFF
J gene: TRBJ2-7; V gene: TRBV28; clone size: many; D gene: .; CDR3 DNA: TGTGCCAGCAGTACCCCCGGGACACAATTGTACGAGCAGTACTTC; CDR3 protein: CASSTPGTQLYEQYF
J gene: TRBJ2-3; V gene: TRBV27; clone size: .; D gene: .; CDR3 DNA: TGTGCCAGCAGTCAGATAGCGGCCAGGGGGGAGTATTTT; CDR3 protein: CASSQIAARGEYF
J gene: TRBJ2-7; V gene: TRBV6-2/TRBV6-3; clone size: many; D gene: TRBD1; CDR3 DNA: TGTGCCAGCAGTCGAACGGGACAGGGCTACGAGCAGTACTTC; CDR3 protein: CASSRTGQGYEQYF
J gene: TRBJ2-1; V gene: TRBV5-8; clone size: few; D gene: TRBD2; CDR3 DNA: TGTGCCAGCAGGGGGTTCGGGGCTAGCGGGAGAGGTACCGCCGACAATGAGCAGTTCTTC; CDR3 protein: CASRGFGASGRGTADNEQFF
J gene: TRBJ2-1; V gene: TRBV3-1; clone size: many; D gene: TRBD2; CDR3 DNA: TGTGCCAGCAGCCAAGGTGGTAGCGGGATTTTTAGTGAGCAGTTCTTC; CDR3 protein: CASSQGGSGIFSEQFF
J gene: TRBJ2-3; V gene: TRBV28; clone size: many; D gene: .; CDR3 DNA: TGTGCCAGCAGTGTCCACCCCCGGACCCGCCCTAATACGCAGTATTTT; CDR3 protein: CASSVHPRTRPNTQYF
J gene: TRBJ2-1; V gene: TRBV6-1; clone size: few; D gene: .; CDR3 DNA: TGTGCCAGCAGGACTACCTACAATGAGCAGTTCTTC; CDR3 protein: CASRTTYNEQFF
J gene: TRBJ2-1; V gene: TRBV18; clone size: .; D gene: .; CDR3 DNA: TGTGCCAGCTCTTTGAACCAAGGGGAGGCCGAGCAGTTCTTC; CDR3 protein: CASSLNQGEAEQFF
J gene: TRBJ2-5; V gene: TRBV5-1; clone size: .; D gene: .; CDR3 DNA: TGCGCCAGCAGCTTGGAGATCGCCCAAGAGACCCAGTACTTC; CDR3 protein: CASSLEIAQETQYF
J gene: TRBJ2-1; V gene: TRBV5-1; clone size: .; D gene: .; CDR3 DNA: TGCGCCAGCAGCTTGGGCTTTGGGAATGAGCAGTTCTTC; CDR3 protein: CASSLGFGNEQFF
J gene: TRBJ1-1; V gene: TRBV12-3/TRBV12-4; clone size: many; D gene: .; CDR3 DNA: TGTGCCAGCAGTTTAGCGCTTCGGGACCCTGAAGCTTTCTTT; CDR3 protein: CASSLALRDPEAFF
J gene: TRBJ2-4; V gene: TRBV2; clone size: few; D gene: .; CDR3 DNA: TGTGCCAGCAGTGAGGACACCATAGCCAAAAACATTCAGTACTTC; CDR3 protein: CASSEDTIAKNIQYF
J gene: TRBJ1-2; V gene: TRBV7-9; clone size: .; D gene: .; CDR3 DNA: TGTGCCAGCAGCTTAGACTATGGCTACACCTTC; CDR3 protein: CASSLDYGYTF
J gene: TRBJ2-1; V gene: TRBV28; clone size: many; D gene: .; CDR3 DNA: TGTGCCAGCAGTTCAGACAGCGATAGCTCCTACAATGAGCAGTTCTTC; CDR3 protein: CASSSDSDSSYNEQFF
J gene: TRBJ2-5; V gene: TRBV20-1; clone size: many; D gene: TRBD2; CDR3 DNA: TGCAGTGCAAACTTGAGGGACAGCGGACTAGCGGGAGCCCAGTACTTC; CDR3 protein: CSANLRDSGLAGAQYF
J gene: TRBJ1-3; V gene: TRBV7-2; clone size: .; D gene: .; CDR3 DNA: TGTGCCAGCAGCCCCGATGGGTCTGGAAGCACCATATATTTT; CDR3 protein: CASSPDGSGSTIYF